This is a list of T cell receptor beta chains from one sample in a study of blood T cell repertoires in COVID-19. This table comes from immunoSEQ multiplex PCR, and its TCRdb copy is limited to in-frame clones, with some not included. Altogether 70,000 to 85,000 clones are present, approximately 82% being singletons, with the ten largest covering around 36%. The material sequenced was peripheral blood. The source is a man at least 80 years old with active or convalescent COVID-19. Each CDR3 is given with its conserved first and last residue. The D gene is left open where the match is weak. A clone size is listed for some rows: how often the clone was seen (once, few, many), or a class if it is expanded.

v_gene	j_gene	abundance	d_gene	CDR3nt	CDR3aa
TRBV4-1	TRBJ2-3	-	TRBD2	TGCGCCAGCAGCCAAGAGGTAGCGGGGGGGCCTGGGTCAGATACGCAGTATTTT	CASSQEVAGGPGSDTQYF
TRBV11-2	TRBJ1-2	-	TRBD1	TGTGCCAGCAGCTTTACAGGGGGTTACTATGGCTACACCTTC	CASSFTGGYYGYTF
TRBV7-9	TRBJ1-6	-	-	TGTGCCAGCAGCTTTCAGGGGTCCGCGTCACCCCTCCACTTT	CASSFQGSASPLHF
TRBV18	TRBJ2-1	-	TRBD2	TGTGCCAGCTCACCAGGCGGCGGGAGGATTAATGAGCAGTTCTTC	CASSPGGGRINEQFF
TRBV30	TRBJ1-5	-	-	TGTGCCTGGAGTCCCCGGGGGGATCAGCCCCAGCATTTT	CAWSPRGDQPQHF
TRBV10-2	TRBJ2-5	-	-	TGCGCCAGCAGAGCCGACAGAAACCAAGAGACCCAGTACTTC	CASRADRNQETQYF
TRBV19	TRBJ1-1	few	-	TGTGCCAGTACCCGTCGGGGTCTAACTGAAGCTTTCTTT	CASTRRGLTEAFF
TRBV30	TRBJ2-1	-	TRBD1	TGTGCCTGGAGTGTGGGACAGTACAATGAGCAGTTCTTC	CAWSVGQYNEQFF
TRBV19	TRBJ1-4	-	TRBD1	TGTGCCAGTAGTCTCCCGGGACAGGGTAATGAAAAACTGTTTTTT	CASSLPGQGNEKLFF
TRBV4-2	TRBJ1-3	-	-	TGTGCCAGCAGCCAAGGACAGGTCGTCTCTGGAAACACCATATATTTT	CASSQGQVVSGNTIYF
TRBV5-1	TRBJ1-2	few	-	TGCGCCAGCAGCTTAGGGCCGGGGAACTATGGCTACACCTTC	CASSLGPGNYGYTF
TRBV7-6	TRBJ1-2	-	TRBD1	TGTGCCAGCAGCACACAGGGGGCCCAAAGCTACTATGGCTACACCTTC	CASSTQGAQSYYGYTF
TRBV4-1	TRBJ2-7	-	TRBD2	TGCGCCAGCAGCCAAGTGGTAGCGGGAGGGCCGGGGCAGTACTTC	CASSQVVAGGPGQYF
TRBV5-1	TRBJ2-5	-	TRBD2	TGCGCCAGCAGCTTGGGCGGACTAGCGGGGTGGAATGGGGAGACCCAGTACTTC	CASSLGGLAGWNGETQYF
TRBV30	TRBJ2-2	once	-	TGTGCCTGGAGTGTGCTTGACCCCCGGGAATCCGGGGAGCTGTTTTTT	CAWSVLDPRESGELFF
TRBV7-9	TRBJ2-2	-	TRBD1	TGTGCCAGCAGCCCTCTGCCGGGACAGGGGCCCGGGGAGCTGTTTTTT	CASSPLPGQGPGELFF
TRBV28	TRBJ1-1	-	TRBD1	TGTGCCAGCAGTTCCTCCGGGACAGGGTTTACTGAAGCTTTCTTT	CASSSSGTGFTEAFF
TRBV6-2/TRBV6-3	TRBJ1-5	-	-	TGTGCCAGCAGTGTCCGGACAAATAGCAATCAGCCCCAGCATTTT	CASSVRTNSNQPQHF
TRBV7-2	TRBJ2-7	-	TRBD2	TGTGCCAGCAGCTTACGATACGGGAGGTCGTCCTACGAGCAGTACTTC	CASSLRYGRSSYEQYF
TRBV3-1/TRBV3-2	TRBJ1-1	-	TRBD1	TGTGCCAGCAGCACCCGAGACAGGGGGCCAACTGAAGCTTTCTTT	CASSTRDRGPTEAFF
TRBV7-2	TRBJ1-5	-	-	TGTGCCAGCAGCTTACTCCAGAATCAGCCCCAGCATTTT	CASSLLQNQPQHF
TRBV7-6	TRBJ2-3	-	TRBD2	TGTGCCAGCAGCTTCAGGGGGACTAGCGGGGGTCAAACAGATACGCAGTATTTT	CASSFRGTSGGQTDTQYF
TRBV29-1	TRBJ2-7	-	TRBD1	TGCAGCGTTGAAAGAGGGGGCACCGACGAGCAGTACTTC	CSVERGGTDEQYF
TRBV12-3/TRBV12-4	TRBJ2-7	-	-	TGTGCCAGCAGTTGGGGGGTTGAGCAGTACTTC	CASSWGVEQYF
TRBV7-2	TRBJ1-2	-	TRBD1	TGTGCCATTGGCCGGGACAGGGATGGCTACACCTTC	CAIGRDRDGYTF
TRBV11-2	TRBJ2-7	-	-	TGTGCCAGCAGCTTAGATCTAGAAAGGTACGAGCAGTACTTC	CASSLDLERYEQYF
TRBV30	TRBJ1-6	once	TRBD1	TGTGCCTGGAGTCCCGGGACAGGCAATTCACCCCTCCACTTT	CAWSPGTGNSPLHF
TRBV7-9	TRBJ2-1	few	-	TGTGCCAACCGACTGGGGGGAGACAATGAGCAGTTCTTC	CANRLGGDNEQFF
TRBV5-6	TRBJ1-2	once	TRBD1	TGTGCCAGCAGCTTCCCCGGGACAGGGGGCCATGGCTACACCTTC	CASSFPGTGGHGYTF
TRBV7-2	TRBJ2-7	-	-	TGTGCCAGCAGTCCGACTAGAGATGGGTTATACGAGCAGTACTTC	CASSPTRDGLYEQYF
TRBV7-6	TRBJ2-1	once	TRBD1	TGTGCCAGCAGAGACCGACAGGGCTATGACAATGAGCAGTTCTTC	CASRDRQGYDNEQFF
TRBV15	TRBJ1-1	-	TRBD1	TGTGCCACCAGCAGTCCAGGGGGTCGAACTGAAGCTTTCTTT	CATSSPGGRTEAFF
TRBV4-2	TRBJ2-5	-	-	TGTGCCAGCAGCCCCCCCACACGATTGCCCCAGTACTTC	CASSPPTRLPQYF
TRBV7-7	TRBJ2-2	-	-	TGTGCTAGCAGCTTGGTCCCAGGGCGGGAGCTGTTTTTT	CASSLVPGRELFF
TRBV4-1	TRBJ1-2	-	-	TGCGCCAGCAGCCAAACCGGACTCCCCGGGGGCTACACCTTC	CASSQTGLPGGYTF
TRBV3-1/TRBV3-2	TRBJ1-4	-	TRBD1	TGTGCCAGCAGCCAGGAACTGGACAGGCAGACAAGCGAAAAACTGTTTTTT	CASSQELDRQTSEKLFF
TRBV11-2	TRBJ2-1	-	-	TGTGCCAGCAGCAAGCGACTAGGGAGAAATTTCTTC	CASSKRLGRNFF
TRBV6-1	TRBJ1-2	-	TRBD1	TGTGCCAGCAGTGAAAGGGACAGAAACTATGGCTACACCTTC	CASSERDRNYGYTF
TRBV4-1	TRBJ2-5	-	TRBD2	TGCGCCAGCAGCGTTGGGCTAGCGGGGACCGGGGAGACCCAGTACTTC	CASSVGLAGTGETQYF
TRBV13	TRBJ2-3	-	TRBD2	TGTGCCAGCAGCTTCCGAGCGGGAGGGAGCACAGATACGCAGTATTTT	CASSFRAGGSTDTQYF
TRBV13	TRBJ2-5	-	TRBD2	TGTGCCAGCAGCCTCTACACCGCCCTGACTAGCGGGAAGAAAGAGACCCAGTACTTC	CASSLYTALTSGKKETQYF